This record looks at one T cell receptor (beta chain) sequence and its context. These data come from a study of blood T cell repertoires in COVID-19. This table comes from immunoSEQ multiplex PCR, and its TCRdb copy is limited to in-frame clones, with some not included. This table has just under 20,000 clones, about nine tenths appearing once. V lost 6 bases, J lost 2 bases, and 4 bases stayed unmatched. The CDR3 has 15 residues. Looked up from germline, CDR1 is ENHRY and CDR2 is SYGVKD. The sequencing input was peripheral blood. The origin of this receptor is a human donor in a cohort sampled during active COVID-19. This chain connects TRBV10-3 to TRBJ2-7; 13 bases agree with TRBD2. The DNA of the CDR3 is TGTGCCATCAGACCGGGACTAGCGGGGACCTACGAGCAGTACTTC. Amino acids: CAIRPGLAGTYEQYF.